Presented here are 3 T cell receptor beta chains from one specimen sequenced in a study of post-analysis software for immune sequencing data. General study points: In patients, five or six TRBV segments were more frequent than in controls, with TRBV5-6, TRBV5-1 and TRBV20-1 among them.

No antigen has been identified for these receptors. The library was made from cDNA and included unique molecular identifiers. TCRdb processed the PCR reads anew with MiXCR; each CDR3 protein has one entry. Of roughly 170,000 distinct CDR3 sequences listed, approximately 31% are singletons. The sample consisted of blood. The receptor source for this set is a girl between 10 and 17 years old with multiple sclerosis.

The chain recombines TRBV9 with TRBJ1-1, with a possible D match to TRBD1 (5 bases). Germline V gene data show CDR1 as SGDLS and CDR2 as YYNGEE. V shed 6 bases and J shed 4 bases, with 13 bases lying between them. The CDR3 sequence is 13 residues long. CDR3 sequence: CASTQGEGTEAFF. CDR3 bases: TGTGCCAGCACGCAAGGGGAGGGCACTGAAGCTTTCTTT.

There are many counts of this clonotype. This CDR3 reads CAIKTFGQDNEQFF. The CDR3 DNA follows: TGTGCCATCAAAACCTTCGGACAGGACAATGAGCAGTTCTTC. V usage is TRBV10-3 and J usage is TRBJ2-1; 7 nucleotides align to TRBD1. The germline V gene has CDR1 ENHRY and CDR2 SYGVKD. There are 14 residues in the CDR3. Unmatched junction bases numbered 8, after V lost 7 bases and J lost 5 bases.

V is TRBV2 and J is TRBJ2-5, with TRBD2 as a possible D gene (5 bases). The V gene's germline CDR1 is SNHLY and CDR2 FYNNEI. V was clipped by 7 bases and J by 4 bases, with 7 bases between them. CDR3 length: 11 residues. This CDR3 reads CASIRGETQYF. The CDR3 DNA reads TGTGCCAGCATACGGGGAGAGACCCAGTACTTC.